Presented here are 16 T cell receptor beta chains from one specimen sequenced in a study of blood T cell repertoires in COVID-19. Assay: immunoSEQ multiplex PCR; the TCRdb copy retains only in-frame clones and omits some. This repertoire shows about 250,000 clones, 83% found once; its top ten account for 3.5% to 4%. Sequencing was done on a sample of PBMCs or T cells enriched from blood (not recorded which). These receptors all come from a middle-aged woman who had been exposed to COVID-19.

The chain uses TRBV4-3 and TRBJ2-1, with 9 bases that match TRBD2. The CDR3 spans 17 residues. Germline trimming cut 0 bases from V and 0 bases from J; bases unmatched to any gene: 3. The germline V gene has CDR1 LGHNA and CDR2 YSLEER. CDR3 loop: CASSQEGSGGSYNEQFF. CDR3 in DNA: TGCGCCAGCAGCCAAGAGGGTAGCGGGGGCTCCTACAATGAGCAGTTCTTC.

The rearrangement links TRBV6-6 to TRBJ2-7; the match to TRBD1 covers 8 bases. With V trimmed by 6 bases and J by 3 bases, 7 bases remained unmatched. Germline-derived CDR1 and CDR2 are MNHNY and SVGAGI (reference sequence). The CDR3 consists of 14 residues. The CDR3 nucleotides read TGTGCCAGCAGGGACAGGGTATTTGGCTACGAGCAGTACTTC. Protein product: CASRDRVFGYEQYF.

The genes are TRBV6-1 and TRBJ2-2; D may be TRBD1 (5 bases). The germline V gene has CDR1 MNHNS and CDR2 SASEGT. Trimming left V 1 base short and J 4 bases short, with 7 bases between. There are 14 residues in the CDR3. CDR3 sequence (DNA): TGTGCCAGCAGTGAAGGACAGACCACCGGGGAGCTGTTTTTT. As protein: CASSEGQTTGELFF.

V is TRBV13 and J is TRBJ2-3; TRBD2 matches 14 bases. The CDR3 contains 18 residues. In germline, CDR1 is PRHDT, CDR2 FYEKMQ (reference sequence). V shed 3 bases, J shed 3 bases, and the junction held 8 bases outside the gene matches. CDR3 loop: CASSLTSGGAGFTDTQYF. CDR3 bases: TGTGCCAGCAGCTTGACTAGCGGGGGGGCCGGTTTTACAGATACGCAGTATTTT.

The chain combines TRBV11-2 with TRBJ2-2; tentative D call: TRBD2 (6 bases). Looked up from germline, CDR1 is SGHAT and CDR2 is FQNNGV. The CDR3 is 15 amino acids. V lost 5 bases and J 4 bases, leaving 14 bases between the germline ends. CDR3 amino acids: CASSTGGGGTGELFF. In DNA form, the CDR3 reads TGTGCCAGCAGCACCGGGGGAGGCGGCACCGGGGAGCTGTTTTTT.

Comment on this clone: This specimen includes other DNA sequences encoding the same CDR3. The chain employs TRBV7-8 and TRBJ1-4; D possibly corresponds to TRBD1 (6 bases). V was pared by 5 bases and J by 6 bases, with 10 bases between. The V gene's germline CDR1 is SGHVS and CDR2 FQNEAQ. The CDR3 is 13 amino acids. In nucleotides, the CDR3 is TGTGCCAGCAGCCGTACAGGGTATGAAAAACTGTTTTTT. Its protein product is CASSRTGYEKLFF.

The chain couples TRBV7-9 to TRBJ2-3; D is unclear. Germline CDR1 SEHNR, CDR2 FQNEAQ (reference sequence). Trimming removed 10 bases from V and 3 bases from J, with 14 bases in between. The CDR3 spans 13 residues. Here the CDR3 DNA reads TGTGCCACTCAGGTAATAGGTACAGATACGCAGTATTTT. Protein sequence: CATQVIGTDTQYF.

The chain has TRBV19 and TRBJ2-1; tentatively, D is TRBD1 (6 bases). This CDR3 spans 12 amino acids. Germline CDR1 is LNHDA and CDR2 is SQIVND (reference sequence). With 6 bases removed from V and 4 bases from J, the gap between germline ends came to 7 bases. CDR3 nucleotide sequence: TGTGCCAGTAGAGACAGGTACAATGAGCAGTTCTTC. It codes for CASRDRYNEQFF.

The rearrangement joins TRBV23-1 to TRBJ1-6; TRBD1 agrees at 7 bases. TRBV23-1 is annotated as an ORF whose role is uncertain. There are 15 residues in the CDR3. V was clipped by 8 bases and J by 8 bases; unmatched bases: 12. CDR3 DNA: TGCGCCAGCGGTAGGGCAGGGGGAAGACATTCACCCCTCCACTTT. As protein: CASGRAGGRHSPLHF.

The J gene is TRBJ1-2, the V gene TRBV6-5; 7 positions agree with TRBD1. In germline, CDR1 is MNHEY, CDR2 SVGAGI. The V segment lost 0 bases and the J segment 2 bases; nucleotides outside the gene matches: 6. This CDR3 has 16 residues. DNA of the CDR3: TGTGCCAGCAGTTACTCACAGGGGACTGAGAACTATGGCTACACCTTC. Translation: CASSYSQGTENYGYTF.

The V gene is TRBV7-2, the J gene TRBJ2-7, with D possibly TRBD1 on 5 matching bases. The CDR3 has 15 amino acids. Looked up from germline, CDR1 is SGHTA and CDR2 is FQGNSA. The V end lost 1 base, the J end lost 9 bases, and 19 bases lay between the germline ends. The chain's CDR3 is CASSLVVTQGTWQYF. DNA for the CDR3: TGTGCCAGCAGCTTAGTAGTGACGCAGGGCACTTGGCAGTACTTC.

The chain carries TRBV27 and TRBJ1-2; 7 bases map to TRBD1. The V gene end was trimmed by 6 bases and the J gene end by 4 bases; junction bases not matched to a gene: 11. The CDR3 is made up of 15 amino acids. CDR1 is MNHEY and CDR2 is SMNVEV in the germline V gene (reference sequence). The CDR3 region is CASSLTGVRLYGYTF. As DNA, the CDR3 is TGTGCCAGCAGCCTCACAGGGGTTCGCCTCTATGGCTACACCTTC.

The table lists this clone with a count of one. The chain employs TRBV3-1 (or the pseudogene TRBV3-2) and TRBJ2-1, with D perhaps TRBD1 (6 bases). From germline, CDR1 is LGHDT and CDR2 YNNKEL (reference sequence). The CDR3 is 18 amino acids. V dropped 3 bases and J dropped 9 bases, with 27 bases sitting between them. CDR3 sequence reads: CASSHRTHEGVPQGEQFF. The DNA of the CDR3 is TGTGCCAGCAGCCACCGCACCCACGAGGGGGTCCCCCAGGGTGAGCAGTTCTTC.

The chain has TRBV7-9 and TRBJ2-1; 10 nucleotides agree with TRBD1. The length of the CDR3 is 16 residues. V lost 5 bases and J lost 9; bases outside the gene matches: 13. Germline lookup yields CDR1 SEHNR and CDR2 FQNEAQ (reference sequence). This CDR3 is CASSLYRDRGSGEQFF. The CDR3 nucleotides are TGTGCCAGCAGCCTATACCGGGACAGGGGATCGGGTGAGCAGTTCTTC.

This clone was detected many times. V is TRBV5-1 and J is TRBJ2-1; TRBD2 agrees at 12 bases. The V and J ends lost 3 bases and 8 bases, in that order; junction bases with no gene match: 12. This CDR3 is 17 amino acids long. Germline values: CDR1 SGHRS, CDR2 YFSETQ. CDR3 sequence reads: CASSSQTSGGAVYEQFF. The CDR3 DNA follows: TGCGCCAGCAGCTCGCAGACTAGCGGGGGCGCCGTCTATGAGCAGTTCTTC.

The rearrangement joins TRBV5-1 to TRBJ2-2; 12 bases match TRBD1. Unmatched junction bases numbered 3, after V lost 4 bases and J lost 5 bases. CDR1 and CDR2 from the germline V gene are SGHRS and YFSETQ. The CDR3 is 15 amino acids. CDR3 sequence (DNA): TGCGCCAGCAGCCCGGGACAGGGGGCTACCGGGGAGCTGTTTTTT. This translates into CASSPGQGATGELFF.